This entry is about one T cell receptor beta chain. This clone showed up just once. The target of this receptor is not known. It has no much larger one-base neighbor in the sample; base qualities were not kept. The data were taken from a study of Ad26.COV2.S vaccination and SARS-CoV-2 variants (dated by TCRdb to the early 2020s). With respect to the entire study: Vaccine-arm donors were drawn from COV1001, a multicentre, randomized, double-blind, placebo-controlled phase I-IIa trial of Ad26.COV2.S in healthy adults. Ad26.COV2.S was administered intramuscularly at 5 x 10^10 or 1 x 10^11 viral particles, either as a single shot or as two shots given 56 days apart. TCRbeta repertoire sequencing served as the tool for gauging how specific and how broad the SARS-CoV-2-reactive T cell receptors were following Ad26.COV2.S vaccination. A total of 32 samples were included in the TCR-sequenced set, comprising some 20 Ad26.COV2.S vaccine recipients, 5 placebo recipients and 8 SARS-CoV-2 convalescent individuals. Participants in the trial were split at random into five groups of five each, receiving low-dose or high-dose Ad26.COV2.S once or twice, or else placebo on both occasions. Throughout the experiments and outcome assessment, investigators stayed blinded to trial group allocation.

Germline trimming: 2 bases from V, 7 bases from J; junction bases outside gene matches: 13. CDR1 and CDR2 were assigned from the germline V gene (reference sequence) as LGHDT and YNNKEL. Inclusive of the bounding cysteine and phenylalanine, the CDR3 is 16 residues long. CDR3 DNA is the only sequence kept; it has 48 bases, read in frame from the first base. The immunoSEQ Assay was the method used to sequence TCRbeta CDR3 regions. After extraction, genomic DNA underwent amplification by bias-controlled multiplex PCR, followed by high-throughput sequencing. The source study handled its data this way. To quantify the absolute abundance of every unique TCRbeta CDR3 region, sequences were collapsed and filtered. Usable DNA was measured by amplifying reference genes present in all nucleated cells, and TCRbeta template counts were normalized to that usable DNA to estimate T cell fraction. Repertoire TCRs were annotated as SARS-CoV-2-specific by exact matching of V gene, CDR3 amino acid sequence and J gene to a known reactive TCR set. The reference SARS-CoV-2 TCR set was derived from MIRA and filtered for enrichment in COVID-19-positive ImmuneCODE repertoires, a step that removed public or cross-reactive TCRs. Drawing on the MIRA antigens, annotated TCRs were analysed further at the level of specific ORF or position within ORF. Depth was the summed frequency of annotated unique rearrangements, while breadth was defined as annotated unique rearrangements over total unique productive rearrangements. Group comparisons of TCR breadth used two-sided Wilcoxon rank-sum tests. TCRdb carries this immuneACCESS record with in-frame sequences only. Its versions omit some clonotypes, under half of them owing to an unresolved V gene in the studies checked, with the rest unexplained. V, J and clone size derive from that table, while D and trimming were established from the DNA sequence. Counted in this sample were roughly 500,000 clones; roughly 89% of them appeared once. Jointly, the top ten make up more than 10% of the sample.

What this sample's treatment or condition label stands for: some 20 received Ad26.COV2.S at low or high dose, single or two shots; roughly five received placebo; per-sample allocation not given. Repertoires of vaccine and placebo recipients were sequenced from samples collected on day 63 after the first injection. Between 29 July and 7 August 2020, Cohort 1b enrolled around 25 adults aged 18-55 years at one site in Boston, USA. Ad26.COV2.S consisted of a replication-incompetent adenovirus type 26 vector by which a prefusion-stabilized SARS-CoV-2 spike protein from the original Wuhan strain was expressed. What the authors observed across the whole study: It was noted by the authors that total T cell responses may have been underestimated by the TCR breadth and depth analyses. Substantial breadth of spike-specific CD8+ and CD4+ T cell responses was reported after vaccination. Vaccine and placebo recipients had similar non-spike TCR breadth, a finding consistent with the vaccine containing only spike. The study was not powered for comparison of responses between vaccine doses or regimens. Ad26.COV2.S recipients had higher spike-specific TCR breadth than placebo recipients (P = 0.0014).

The sequence came from a person between 18 and 60 years old who received the Ad26.COV2.S COVID-19 vaccine or a placebo. The specimen was peripheral blood, collected in a trial of Ad26.COV2.S vaccine versus placebo. The sequence links TRBV3-1 (or the pseudogene TRBV3-2) to TRBJ2-7; 8 bases in the junction line up with TRBD2. The bases read TGTGCCAGCAGCCAACCCCTACCGGGAGGGCCGGGGGAGCAGTACTTC. Its amino acids are CASSQPLPGGPGEQYF.